This T cell receptor beta chain comes out of a study of TIL therapy for anti-PD-1-resistant metastatic lung cancer. The sample's time point: pre-treatment sample, taken before nivolumab and TIL therapy. Sequencing used immunoSEQ v3. Some clones are missing from TCRdb's copy, which holds only in-frame ones; the method was immunoSEQ multiplex PCR. The sample includes just under 60,000 clones, around 67% of them seen just once. This CDR3 comprises 14 residues. Germline-derived CDR1 and CDR2 are SQVTM and ANQGSEA. V lost 1 base and J lost 4; bases outside the gene matches: 1. This chain links TRBV29-1 with TRBJ2-3; 11 bases match TRBD1. The sample was blood, taken at baseline. This receptor was taken from a person aged 25 to 79 with non-small cell lung cancer. The CDR3 protein is CSVEGGQGADTQYF. The CDR3 DNA reads as TGCAGCGTTGAAGGGGGACAGGGGGCAGATACGCAGTATTTT.